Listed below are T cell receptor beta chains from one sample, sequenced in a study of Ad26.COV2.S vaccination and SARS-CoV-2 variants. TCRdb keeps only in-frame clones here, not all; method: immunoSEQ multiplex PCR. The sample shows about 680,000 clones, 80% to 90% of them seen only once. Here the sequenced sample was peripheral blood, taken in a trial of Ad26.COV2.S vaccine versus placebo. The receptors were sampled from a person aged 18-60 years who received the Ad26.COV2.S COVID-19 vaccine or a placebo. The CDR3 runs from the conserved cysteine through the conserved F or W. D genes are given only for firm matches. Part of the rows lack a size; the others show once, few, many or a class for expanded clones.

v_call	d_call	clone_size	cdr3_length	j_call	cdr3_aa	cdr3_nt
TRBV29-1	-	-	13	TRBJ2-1	CSVQTGNNNEQFF	TGCAGCGTCCAAACCGGGAACAACAATGAGCAGTTCTTC
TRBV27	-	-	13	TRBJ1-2	CASSPLPGYGYTF	TGTGCCAGCAGCCCACTGCCGGGCTATGGCTACACCTTC
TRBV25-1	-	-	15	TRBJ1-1	CASSESHWEGYEAFF	TGTGCCAGCAGTGAATCCCATTGGGAGGGTTATGAAGCTTTCTTT
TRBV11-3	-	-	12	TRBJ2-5	CASSLGLGTQYF	TGTGCCAGCAGCTTAGGGCTCGGGACCCAGTACTTC
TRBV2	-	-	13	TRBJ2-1	CATRMDADNEQFF	TGTGCCACCCGGATGGACGCCGACAATGAGCAGTTCTTC
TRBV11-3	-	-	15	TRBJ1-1	CASSLGPGQNTEAFF	TGTGCCAGCAGCTTAGGACCGGGCCAGAACACTGAAGCTTTCTTT
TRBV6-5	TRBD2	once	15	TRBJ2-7	CASSPLAGGAHEQYF	TGTGCCAGCAGTCCCCTAGCGGGGGGTGCCCACGAGCAGTACTTC
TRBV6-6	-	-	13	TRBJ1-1	CASNGGIVTEAFF	TGTGCCAGCAATGGAGGGATCGTCACTGAAGCTTTCTTT
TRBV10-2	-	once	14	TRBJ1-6	CASRHRDLNSPLHF	TGCGCCAGCAGGCACCGGGACCTAAATTCACCCCTCCACTTT
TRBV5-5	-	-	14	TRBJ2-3	CASSLGGTADTQYF	TGTGCCAGCAGCTTGGGAGGGACGGCAGATACGCAGTATTTT
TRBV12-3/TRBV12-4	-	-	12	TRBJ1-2	CASSLELRGYTF	TGTGCCAGCAGTCTAGAACTACGGGGCTACACCTTC
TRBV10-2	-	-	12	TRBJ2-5	CASSESESTQYF	TGCGCCAGCAGTGAGTCGGAGTCGACCCAGTACTTC
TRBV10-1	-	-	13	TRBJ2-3	CASSESGGNTQYF	TGCGCCAGCAGTGAGTCAGGGGGGAATACGCAGTATTTT
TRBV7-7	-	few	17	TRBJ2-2	CASSLRMGSGGTGELFF	TGTGCCAGCAGCTTACGAATGGGTTCAGGGGGGACCGGGGAGCTGTTTTTT
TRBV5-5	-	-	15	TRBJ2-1	CASSLDGSSYNEQFF	TGTGCCAGCAGCTTGGACGGGAGCTCCTACAATGAGCAGTTCTTC
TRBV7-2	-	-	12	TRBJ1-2	CAFVAGGGGYTF	TGTGCCTTCGTCGCGGGGGGAGGAGGCTACACCTTC
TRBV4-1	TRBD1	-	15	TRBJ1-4	CASSQPRDRREKLFF	TGCGCCAGCAGCCAACCCCGGGACAGAAGAGAAAAACTGTTTTTT
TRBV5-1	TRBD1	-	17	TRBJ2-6	CASSSDRVLSGANVLTF	TGCGCCAGCAGCTCGGACAGGGTCCTCTCTGGGGCCAACGTCCTGACTTTC
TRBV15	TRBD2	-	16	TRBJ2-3	CATSVERGGFSDTQYF	TGTGCCACCAGCGTCGAGCGGGGGGGTTTTTCGGATACGCAGTATTTT
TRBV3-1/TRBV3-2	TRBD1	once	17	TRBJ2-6	CASSLGQGSSGANVLTF	TGTGCCAGCAGCCTGGGACAGGGCAGCTCTGGGGCCAACGTCCTGACTTTC
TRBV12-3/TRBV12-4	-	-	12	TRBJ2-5	CASSQGVETQYF	TGTGCCAGCAGCCAGGGTGTGGAGACCCAGTACTTC
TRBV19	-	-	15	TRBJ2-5	CASSTNQLVSETQYF	TGTGCCAGTAGTACCAACCAACTAGTGTCAGAGACCCAGTACTTC